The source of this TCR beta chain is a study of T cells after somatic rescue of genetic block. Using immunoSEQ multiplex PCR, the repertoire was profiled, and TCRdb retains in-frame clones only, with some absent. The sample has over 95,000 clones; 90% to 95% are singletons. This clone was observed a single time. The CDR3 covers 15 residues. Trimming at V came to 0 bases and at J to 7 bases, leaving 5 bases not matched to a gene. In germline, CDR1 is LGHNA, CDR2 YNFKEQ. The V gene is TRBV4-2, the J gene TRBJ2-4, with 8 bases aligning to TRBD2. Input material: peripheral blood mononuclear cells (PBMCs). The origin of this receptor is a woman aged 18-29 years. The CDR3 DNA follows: TGTGCCAGCAGCCAAGAGGGACTAGAAGAGAACATTCAGTACTTC. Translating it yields CASSQEGLEENIQYF.